This TCR beta chain was recovered during a study of CD8+CD57+ T cells in acquired aplastic anemia. Study results and caveats: Controls and patients did not differ significantly in CD8+ Simpson's diversity. Sharing between patients and controls was observed for around 27 CD8+ CDR3 sequences.

Per the germline V gene, CDR1 is SGDLS and CDR2 is YYNGEE. The CDR3 is 13 residues long. J was trimmed by 4 bases and V by 6 bases; bases with no gene match: 6. TCR beta VDJ and CDR3 profiles were obtained from a genomic DNA template. TCRdb processed the reads anew with MiXCR; each CDR3 protein has one entry. Among roughly 250,000 distinct CDR3 sequences, 65% to 90% were seen once, and the ten largest hold around 40%. For sequencing, patients were chosen who had shown expansion of CD8+CD57+ cells by flow cytometry. Patients were treatment-naive when blood was sampled. Comments on this clonotype: Its specificity is unknown.

The sequence was obtained from a human donor with aplastic anemia. The sample was sorted CD4+, CD8+, or CD8+CD57+ T cells (not recorded which) from PBMCs. V gene TRBV9 combines with J gene TRBJ1-2, with 7 bases that match TRBD1. CDR3: CASNQDRVYGYTF. In nucleotides, the CDR3 is TGTGCCAGCAACCAAGACAGGGTCTATGGCTACACCTTC.